This TCR beta chain was identified in a study of blood T cell repertoires in COVID-19. Study overall: Both acute and convalescent COVID-19 samples were obtained from the United States, Italy and Spain. PBMCs, B-cell-depleted T cells, or T cells provided the cDNA or gDNA that made up the material.

Profiling relied on immunoSEQ multiplex PCR, and the TCRdb table lists in-frame clones only, not all of them. This sample has around 130,000 clones, with roughly 81% found just once. Germline CDR1 is SGHRS and CDR2 is YFSETQ. The CDR3 runs 16 residues. The germline V and J ends were trimmed by 1 base and 7 bases, with 15 bases remaining between them. The chain is built from TRBV5-1 and TRBJ1-6; the D is unclear. Sequenced input: peripheral blood. The clonotype originates from a human donor in a cohort sampled during active COVID-19. CDR3 coding DNA: TGCGCCAGCAGCTTGATACCAAGAGTTAAGAATTCACCCCTCCACTTT. Protein product: CASSLIPRVKNSPLHF.